The 14 T cell receptor beta chains listed next were all sequenced from one sample in a study of blood T cell repertoires in COVID-19. Sequenced by immunoSEQ multiplex PCR; TCRdb stores in-frame clones only, minus some. The sample shows about 160,000 clones, almost 85% of them seen only once. Material for sequencing was peripheral blood. The receptors were sampled from an elderly woman with acute or convalescent COVID-19.

The J gene is TRBJ2-5, the V gene TRBV19; unclear D gene. With 1 base removed from V and 3 bases from J, the gap between germline ends came to 12 bases. CDR1 and CDR2 (germline): LNHDA, SQIVND (reference sequence). This CDR3 is built from 15 residues. The CDR3: CASSIGERREETQYF. Here the CDR3 DNA reads TGTGCCAGTAGTATAGGTGAGAGACGGGAAGAGACCCAGTACTTC. Together with reference TRBV19 and TRBJ2-5, the CDR3 gives the full variable domain: DGGITQSPKYLFRKEGQNVTLSCEQNLNHDAMYWYRQDPGQGLRLIYYSQIVNDFQKGDIAEGYSVSREKKESFPLTVTSAQKNPTAFYLCASSIGERREETQYFGPGTRLLVL.

V gene TRBV7-6 combines with J gene TRBJ2-1, with D possibly matching TRBD1 (6 bases). The V end lost 6 bases, the J end lost 6 bases, and 15 bases lay between the germline ends. This CDR3 is 14 amino acids long. The germline V gene encodes CDR1 SGHVS and CDR2 FNYEAQ. The CDR3 bases are TGTGCCAGCAGTTGGGCAACAGGGTTCAATGAGCAGTTCTTC. This translates into CASSWATGFNEQFF.

V is TRBV9 and J is TRBJ2-7; 12 bases map to TRBD2. The germline CDR1 and CDR2 sequences are SGDLS and YYNGEE. V shed 4 bases and J 1 base; nucleotides not matched to a gene: 9. The CDR3 runs to 17 residues. DNA of the CDR3: TGTGCCAGCAGCCCACCCTCTGGACTAGCGGGATCCTACGAGCAGTACTTC. It is translated as CASSPPSGLAGSYEQYF.

The rearrangement links TRBV4-3 to TRBJ2-7; the D is unclear. This CDR3 contains 15 residues. The germline V gene encodes CDR1 LGHNA and CDR2 YSLEER. V lost 1 base and J lost 1, with 11 bases in between. The CDR3 DNA follows: TGCGCCAGCAGCCAAGCCTTCGGAGTGTCCTACGAGCAGTACTTC. Its translation is CASSQAFGVSYEQYF.

This clone came up once. The chain carries TRBV12-5 and TRBJ1-4; 9 bases are shared with TRBD1. Germline lookup yields CDR1 LGHNT and CDR2 FRNRAP. The CDR3 consists of 17 residues. Germline trimming cut 3 bases from V and 7 bases from J; bases unmatched to any gene: 12. The CDR3 bases are TGTGCTAGTGGTTTCGGCCCTGACAGGGGGATGGTTGAAAAACTGTTTTTT. Translation gives CASGFGPDRGMVEKLFF.

This clone showed up just once. The chain joins TRBV11-1 to TRBJ1-1, with 8 bases matching TRBD1. Germline values: CDR1 SGHAT, CDR2 FQDESV (reference sequence). The CDR3 contains 14 residues. J lost 5 bases, V lost 5 bases, and 7 bases had no gene match. CDR3 nucleotide sequence: TGTGCCAGCAGCCTAGGGACAGGAGTTACTGAAGCTTTCTTT. It is translated as CASSLGTGVTEAFF.

For the CDR3, the DNA is TGTGCCAGCAGTTACTCTATTCGGGTGAACACTGAAGCTTTCTTT. Its translation is CASSYSIRVNTEAFF. The chain links TRBV6-5 to TRBJ1-1; the D is unclear. Germline CDR1 and CDR2: MNHEY and SVGAGI. This CDR3 has 15 residues. With 0 bases removed from V and 0 bases from J, the gap between germline ends came to 8 bases.

The J gene is TRBJ1-5, the V gene TRBV10-3; possibly TRBD1 for D (5 bases). The germline V and J ends were trimmed by 5 bases and 1 base, with 12 bases remaining between them. This CDR3 has 15 amino acids. The germline gives CDR1 ENHRY, CDR2 SYGVKD. CDR3 nucleotides: TGTGCCATCAGTCCGGGGGGTCGGAGCAATCAGCCCCAGCATTTT. It translates to CAISPGGRSNQPQHF.

This clone showed up just a few times. The chain couples TRBV5-1 to TRBJ2-3; tentatively, D is TRBD1 (6 bases). V was pared by 4 bases and J by 6 bases, with 12 bases between. The CDR3 sequence is 13 residues long. Germline CDR1 and CDR2: SGHRS and YFSETQ. As DNA, the CDR3 is TGCGCCAGCAGCCAAACGAGGGGGGATACGCAGTATTTT. Amino acid sequence: CASSQTRGDTQYF.

V and J are TRBV9 and TRBJ2-1; D gene uncertain. This CDR3 contains 14 residues. Per germline, CDR1 SGDLS and CDR2 YYNGEE. Trimming pared 6 bases from V and 2 bases from J, leaving 12 bases between. The CDR3: CASTPGSAYNEQFF. For the CDR3, the DNA is TGTGCCAGCACCCCCGGGTCCGCCTACAATGAGCAGTTCTTC.

The rearrangement joins TRBV5-6 to TRBJ1-2, with D hard to call. The CDR3 contains 16 residues. CDR1 is SGHDT and CDR2 is YYEEEE in the germline V gene. V shed 0 bases and J shed 0 bases, with 12 bases lying between them. CDR3 residues: CASSLVSRRTNYGYTF. The DNA of the CDR3 is TGTGCCAGCAGCTTGGTTTCGCGGCGAACTAACTATGGCTACACCTTC.

The CDR3 DNA sequence: TGTGCCAGCTCCCTGACTACAGGGGGTTTTTCTGAAGCTTTCTTT. This codes for CASSLTTGGFSEAFF. The gene calls are TRBV18 and TRBJ1-1; 8 bases are shared with TRBD1. Losses at the gene ends were 6 bases for V and 6 bases for J; bases not matched to a gene: 12. The length of the CDR3 is 15 residues. Germline CDR1 reads KGHSH; CDR2 reads LQKENI.

V and J are TRBV9 and TRBJ2-1; 7 nucleotides match TRBD2. Germline V lookup: CDR1 SGDLS, CDR2 YYNGEE. The CDR3 spans 13 residues. J was trimmed by 10 bases and V by 4 bases; bases with no gene match: 8. The CDR3 bases are TGTGCCAGCAGCACCCCAAGCGGGATGGAGCAGTTCTTC. Protein sequence: CASSTPSGMEQFF. The full variable domain, in which reference TRBV9 and TRBJ2-1 provide the parts outside the CDR3, is DSGVTQTPKHLITATGQRVTLRCSPRSGDLSVYWYQQSLDQGLQFLIQYYNGEERAKGNILERFSAQQFPDLHSELNLSSLELGDSALYFCASSTPSGMEQFFGPGTRLTVL.

Here the CDR3 DNA reads TGCGCCAGCAGCTTGCGGCAGGGGAACACCGGGGAGCTGTTTTTT. It encodes CASSLRQGNTGELFF. J is TRBJ2-2 and V is TRBV5-1; the D gene is possibly TRBD1 (5 bases). From germline, CDR1 is SGHRS and CDR2 YFSETQ. Trimming pared 1 base from V and 1 base from J, leaving 8 bases between. The CDR3 runs to 15 residues. Drawing the rest from reference TRBV5-1 and TRBJ2-2, the complete variable domain is KAGVTQTPRYLIKTRGQQVTLSCSPISGHRSVSWYQQTPGQGLQFLFEYFSETQRNKGNFPGRFSGRQFSNSRSEMNVSTLELGDSALYLCASSLRQGNTGELFFGEGSRLTVL.